These 20 T cell receptor beta chains were sequenced from one sample in a study of blood T cell repertoires in COVID-19. Method: immunoSEQ multiplex PCR; TCRdb's copy keeps in-frame clones and lacks some. The sample lists roughly 330,000 clones, roughly 90% occurring once. Source material: peripheral blood. Receptor source: a man aged 30 to 45 with COVID-19, enrolled during active disease.

The chain couples TRBV11-3 to TRBJ1-5; D perhaps matches TRBD1 (6 bases). The germline gives CDR1 SGHNT, CDR2 YENEEA. The V and J ends lost 3 bases and 0 bases respectively, with 12 bases between them. The CDR3 spans 16 residues. CDR3 coding DNA: TGTGCCAGCAGCTTGGGGGCAGGCCATAGCAATCAGCCCCAGCATTTT. Its protein product is CASSLGAGHSNQPQHF.

The V gene is TRBV6-2 or TRBV6-3, the J gene TRBJ1-5, with 10 positions matching TRBD1. This CDR3 comprises 17 residues. The J segment lost 5 bases and the V segment lost 6 bases, leaving 13 bases of the junction unmatched. Germline V gives CDR1 MNHEY, CDR2 SVGEGT. Here the CDR3 DNA reads TGTGCCAGCAGCCCTAGGGGGACAGGGGCACAAGATCAGCCCCAGCATTTT. Its protein is CASSPRGTGAQDQPQHF.

This clone was counted a few times. V is TRBV2 and J is TRBJ2-1, with TRBD2 identical over 11 bases. CDR3 length equals 14 residues. CDR1 SNHLY and CDR2 FYNNEI come from the germline V gene. The V gene end was trimmed by 5 bases and the J gene end by 5 bases; junction bases not matched to a gene: 2. The CDR3 reads CASSTSGGNNEQFF. The CDR3 DNA follows: TGTGCCAGCAGTACTAGCGGGGGAAACAATGAGCAGTTCTTC. The full variable domain, with the rest looked up from reference TRBV2 and TRBJ2-1, is EPEVTQTPSHQVTQMGQEVILRCVPISNHLYFYWYRQILGQKVEFLVSFYNNEISEKSEIFDDQFSVERPDGSNFTLKIRSTKLEDSAMYFCASSTSGGNNEQFFGPGTRLTVL.

The V gene is TRBV25-1, the J gene TRBJ2-3; 10 positions match TRBD1. Germline V gene data show CDR1 as MGHDK and CDR2 as SYGVNS. This CDR3 has 14 residues. V gave up 7 bases and J gave up 3 bases; unmatched junction bases: 4. CDR3 coding DNA: TGTGCCAGCACCCCGGGACAGGGGACAGATACGCAGTATTTT. This gives the protein CASTPGQGTDTQYF.

The chain combines TRBV28 with TRBJ2-1; maybe TRBD1 (5 bases). The germline gives CDR1 MDHEN, CDR2 SYDVKM. V was shortened by 5 bases and J by 10 bases, with 24 bases between the two germline ends. There are 16 residues in the CDR3. DNA for the CDR3: TGTGCCAGCAGTCCGATCGACAGAAACCACGGCCAGGAGCAGTTCTTC. Its translation is CASSPIDRNHGQEQFF.

The J gene is TRBJ1-2, the V gene TRBV19; 7 nucleotides line up with TRBD1. CDR3 size: 12 residues. Germline CDR1 LNHDA, CDR2 SQIVND (reference sequence). V lost 5 bases to trimming and J lost 8 bases; unmatched junction nucleotides: 5. In DNA form, the CDR3 reads TGTGCCAGTAGTCGACAGGGTGGAGGCTACACCTTC. It codes for CASSRQGGGYTF.

The V and J genes are TRBV7-2 and TRBJ1-1; D might be TRBD1 (5 bases). The germline V gene has CDR1 SGHTA and CDR2 FQGNSA. Between the trimmed V and J ends, which lost 6 bases and 7 bases, there was a span of 21 bases. CDR3 length equals 15 residues. The CDR3: CASRLVTAGRYEAFF. The CDR3 nucleotides are TGTGCCAGCAGGCTAGTGACAGCAGGAAGGTATGAAGCTTTCTTT.

This sequence joins TRBV5-1 and TRBJ2-7; TRBD1 is a possible D gene (5 bases). The germline V gene has CDR1 SGHRS and CDR2 YFSETQ. This CDR3 has 13 residues. V shed 3 bases and J shed 2 bases, with 9 bases lying between them. The CDR3 loop is CASSSGPTYEQYF. The CDR3 DNA is TGCGCCAGCAGCTCAGGGCCTACCTACGAGCAGTACTTC.

V and J are TRBV9 and TRBJ1-6; 10 bases line up with TRBD1. CDR3 size: 17 residues. Germline CDR1 SGDLS, CDR2 YYNGEE. The trim removed 3 bases at V and 6 bases at J, leaving 9 bases unmatched. The CDR3 loop is CASSAFTGTGVNSPLHF. The CDR3 DNA sequence: TGTGCCAGCAGCGCTTTTACCGGGACAGGGGTTAATTCACCCCTCCACTTT.

This clone appeared once. The rearrangement uses TRBV10-3 and TRBJ2-7; TRBD1 matches 7 bases. The CDR3 sequence is 14 residues long. V dropped 10 bases and J dropped 5; count of bases not matched to a gene: 14. The germline gives CDR1 ENHRY, CDR2 SYGVKD. The CDR3 DNA reads as TGTGCCACCGACACCAGACAGGGTAGCAACGAGCAGTACTTC. Translation gives CATDTRQGSNEQYF.

The chain joins TRBV9 to TRBJ2-5, with D perhaps matching TRBD2 (6 bases). The CDR3 extends over 14 amino acids. Germline loops: CDR1 SGDLS, CDR2 YYNGEE. Deletions cut 3 bases from V and 2 bases from J, with 11 bases between. The CDR3 reads CASSAGVKQETQYF. CDR3 DNA sequence: TGTGCCAGCAGCGCGGGGGTGAAGCAAGAGACCCAGTACTTC.

The CDR3 spells CAWSVGTGFSYEQYF. The DNA for the CDR3 is TGTGCCTGGAGTGTGGGGACAGGGTTCTCCTACGAGCAGTACTTC. The V and J genes are TRBV30 and TRBJ2-7; 9 bases map to TRBD1. The CDR3 is 15 amino acids. The germline CDR1 and CDR2 sequences are GTSNPN and SVGIG (reference sequence). V shed 0 bases, J shed 0 bases, and the junction held 3 bases outside the gene matches.

This chain uses TRBV6-5 with TRBJ1-1, with 9 bases that match TRBD1. Germline V gene sequence: CDR1 MNHEY, CDR2 SVGAGI. V lost 4 bases and J lost 5; bases outside the gene matches: 11. The length of the CDR3 is 16 residues. The CDR3 loop reads CASSWGDRGFITEAFF. The DNA of the CDR3 is TGTGCCAGCAGTTGGGGAGACAGGGGGTTCATTACTGAAGCTTTCTTT.

The chain employs TRBV6-5 and TRBJ1-4; possible D gene TRBD1, 6 bases. The CDR3 runs 13 residues. The germline V gene encodes CDR1 MNHEY and CDR2 SVGAGI. Trimming removed 10 bases at V and 8 bases at J, with 17 bases between. DNA for the CDR3: TGTGCCACGTTATCACCAGGGGTGGAAAAACTGTTTTTT. Its protein product is CATLSPGVEKLFF.

This clone was counted once. The rearrangement joins TRBV30 to TRBJ2-3; TRBD1 matches 7 bases. There are 15 residues in the CDR3. With V trimmed by 2 bases and J by 0 bases, 5 bases remained unmatched. From germline, CDR1 is GTSNPN and CDR2 SVGIG (reference sequence). The CDR3 DNA sequence: TGTGCCTGGAGTCCGGGACAGAAGAGCACAGATACGCAGTATTTT. Its protein product is CAWSPGQKSTDTQYF.

This rearrangement joins TRBV27 to TRBJ2-1; D not resolved. This CDR3 is built from 14 residues. V was clipped by 2 bases and J by 4 bases, with 9 bases between them. Germline V gene sequence: CDR1 MNHEY, CDR2 SMNVEV (reference sequence). The CDR3, as DNA: TGTGCCAGCAGTTTAGTTACCAGATACAATGAGCAGTTCTTC. It translates to CASSLVTRYNEQFF.

This clone appeared a single time. The chain recombines TRBV7-9 with TRBJ1-2; 7 nucleotides agree with TRBD1. CDR1 and CDR2 (germline): SEHNR, FQNEAQ (reference sequence). The CDR3 is 14 residues long. Germline trimming cut 0 bases from V and 8 bases from J; bases unmatched to any gene: 6. CDR3 in DNA: TGTGCCAGCAGCTTAGCGACAGGGAGTGGGGGCTACACCTTC. This translates into CASSLATGSGGYTF.

This chain uses TRBV27 with TRBJ2-7; 14 bases are shared with TRBD2. Trimming cost V 4 bases and J 4 bases; bases outside gene matches: 3. CDR3 length: 15 amino acids. In germline, CDR1 is MNHEY, CDR2 SMNVEV (reference sequence). The CDR3 here is CASSSRLAGGYEQYF. The CDR3 DNA is TGTGCCAGCAGTTCCCGACTAGCGGGAGGGTACGAGCAGTACTTC.

The rearrangement links TRBV2 to TRBJ1-2; D is uncertain. The germline gives CDR1 SNHLY, CDR2 FYNNEI. The CDR3 has 12 residues. Trimming shortened V by 9 bases and J by 5 bases, and 13 bases separated the two germline ends. DNA for the CDR3: TGTGCCAGAAATGTTCGGAGGTATGGCTACACCTTC. Amino acid sequence: CARNVRRYGYTF.

The rearrangement links TRBV30 to TRBJ1-5; 7 bases fit TRBD1. Germline V gives CDR1 GTSNPN, CDR2 SVGIG (reference sequence). The CDR3 covers 15 residues. V lost 1 base and J lost 5; bases outside the gene matches: 8. The CDR3 region has the DNA TGTGCCTGGAGTGCGAGCCAGGGGGAACATCAGCCCCAGCATTTT. Encoded protein: CAWSASQGEHQPQHF.